Each of the 18 T cell receptor beta chains below was sequenced from the same sample in a study of graft-versus-host responses after intestinal transplantation (dated by TCRdb to the early 2020s). Library preparation used the immunoSEQ multiplex PCR assay. Not all clones reach the TCRdb copy of this immuneACCESS table, which keeps in-frame sequences only. Checked studies attribute under half of the gap to unresolved V genes and leave the rest unexplained. For this sample there are about 130,000 clones; around 90% appear just once. The ten biggest clones cover 0.19% of the sample. The time point label corresponds to: cells obtained before transplantation from donor or recipient. No antigen is known for these receptors. The sample consisted of unstimulated CD4+ T cells sorted from spleen or lymph node cells, taken before intestinal transplant. These receptors originate from a human donor who received an intestinal transplant.

The gene calls are TRBV19 and TRBJ2-7; maybe TRBD2 (6 bases). The CDR3 loop spans 15 amino acids. Looked up from germline, CDR1 is LNHDA and CDR2 is SQIVND (reference sequence). The V end lost 4 bases, the J end lost 1 base, and 14 bases lay between the germline ends. CDR3 nucleotides: TGTGCCAGTAGTAGATCCTCTAGCGAATCCTACGAGCAGTACTTC. This encodes CASSRSSSESYEQYF.

The V gene is TRBV6-5, the J gene TRBJ2-3; a weak D match, TRBD2 (6 bases). The germline gives CDR1 MNHEY, CDR2 SVGAGI. Deletions cut 8 bases from V and 5 bases from J, with 11 bases between. The CDR3 consists of 12 residues. This CDR3 reads CASGRDEDTQYF. CDR3 DNA sequence: TGTGCCAGCGGGCGGGACGAAGATACGCAGTATTTT.

The chain has TRBV27 and TRBJ1-2; a weak D match, TRBD1 (6 bases). The V end was cut by 2 bases, the J end by 8 bases, with 15 bases between. The CDR3 contains 14 residues. CDR1 and CDR2 (germline): MNHEY, SMNVEV (reference sequence). CDR3 in DNA: TGTGCCAGCAGTTTAATCAGGGACACCGGAGGCTACACCTTC. Amino acids: CASSLIRDTGGYTF.

This clone was detected a few times. The chain joins TRBV11-2 to TRBJ2-7; D is perhaps TRBD1 (5 bases). From germline, CDR1 is SGHAT and CDR2 FQNNGV. The CDR3 has 13 amino acids. The V end was cut by 7 bases, the J end by 7 bases, with 17 bases between. CDR3 in amino acids: CASTTGTPREQYF. The CDR3 DNA follows: TGTGCCAGCACCACAGGAACCCCACGGGAGCAGTACTTC.

A word on this clone: At one end, the junction sequence differs from germline, possibly due to a read error. The chain uses TRBV19 and TRBJ2-7; D might be TRBD1 or TRBD2, each matching 7 bases. The CDR3 is 17 amino acids. CDR1 is LNHDA and CDR2 is SQIVND in the germline V gene (reference sequence). CDR3 protein: CASSILGGSGASNEQYF. The DNA for the CDR3 is TGTGCCAGTAGTATTTTAGGGGGCAGCGGGGCCTCCAACGAGCAGTACTTC.

J is TRBJ2-7 and V is TRBV19; 8 bases fit TRBD1. This CDR3 spans 18 amino acids. The V gene end was trimmed by 4 bases and the J gene end by 0 bases; junction bases not matched to a gene: 14. Germline loops: CDR1 LNHDA, CDR2 SQIVND (reference sequence). The CDR3, as DNA: TGTGCCAGTAGTAGTCTCACAGGGGGTCGCGATGGCTCCTACGAGCAGTACTTC. Amino acids: CASSSLTGGRDGSYEQYF. The whole variable domain, filled in from reference TRBV19 and TRBJ2-7, reads DGGITQSPKYLFRKEGQNVTLSCEQNLNHDAMYWYRQDPGQGLRLIYYSQIVNDFQKGDIAEGYSVSREKKESFPLTVTSAQKNPTAFYLCASSSLTGGRDGSYEQYFGPGTRLTVT.

The V gene is TRBV19, the J gene TRBJ2-1; D might be TRBD1 (5 bases). Between the trimmed V and J ends, which lost 3 bases and 1 base, there was a span of 7 bases. The length of the CDR3 is 14 residues. Looked up from germline, CDR1 is LNHDA and CDR2 is SQIVND (reference sequence). CDR3 DNA: TGTGCCAGTAGTATGGCAGGGTCCTACAATGAGCAGTTCTTC. Translated, it gives CASSMAGSYNEQFF.

The chain has TRBV28 and TRBJ2-5; 8 bases align to TRBD2. The J call may be incorrect, as the DNA end agrees better with TRBJ2-7. Per the germline V gene, CDR1 is MDHEN and CDR2 is SYDVKM. There are 15 residues in the CDR3. The CDR3 is CASSVGGLAPYEQYF. The CDR3 DNA is TGTGCCAGCAGTGTCGGAGGACTAGCCCCCTACGAGCAGTACTTC.

The J gene is TRBJ2-7, the V gene TRBV11-1; 12 bases match TRBD2. V lost 5 bases and J lost 2; bases outside the gene matches: 4. The CDR3 loop spans 15 amino acids. Germline CDR1 is SGHAT and CDR2 is FQDESV (reference sequence). The DNA for the CDR3 is TGTGCCAGCAGCACGGGACTAGCGGGTACCTACGAGCAGTACTTC. Its protein is CASSTGLAGTYEQYF.

The rearrangement links TRBV27 to TRBJ1-2; 8 positions agree with TRBD1. CDR3 size: 13 residues. Germline CDR1 and CDR2: MNHEY and SMNVEV (reference sequence). V dropped 5 bases and J dropped 7; count of bases not matched to a gene: 6. The CDR3 protein is CASSPRGHGGYTF. The CDR3 DNA is TGTGCCAGCAGTCCCAGGGGGCATGGTGGCTACACCTTC.

This sequence joins TRBV7-2 and TRBJ2-7, with 10 bases aligning to TRBD2. The CDR3 totals 12 residues. The V segment lost 5 bases and the J segment 6 bases; nucleotides outside the gene matches: 1. CDR1 is SGHTA, CDR2 FQGNSA, per germline. The CDR3 nucleotides read TGTGCCAGCAGCCGGACTAGCGGCGAGCAGTACTTC. The encoded protein is CASSRTSGEQYF. The entire variable domain, with the rest obtained from reference TRBV7-2 and TRBJ2-7, is as follows: GAGVSQSPSNKVTEKGKDVELRCDPISGHTALYWYRQSLGQGLEFLIYFQGNSAPDKSGLPSDRFSAERTGGSVSTLTIQRTQQEDSAVYLCASSRTSGEQYFGPGTRLTVT.

The chain carries TRBV6-6 and TRBJ1-2, with 10 bases identical to TRBD1. V was pared by 5 bases and J by 7 bases, with 7 bases of the junction left unmatched. The length of the CDR3 is 14 residues. Germline V lookup: CDR1 MNHNY, CDR2 SVGAGI (reference sequence). CDR3 nucleotide sequence: TGTGCCAGCAGTCCCGGGACAGGGGCGTTTGGCTACACCTTC. Protein product: CASSPGTGAFGYTF.

The chain couples TRBV25-1 to TRBJ2-5, with 7 bases that match TRBD2. The CDR3 loop spans 15 amino acids. The V segment lost 4 bases and the J segment 4 bases; nucleotides outside the gene matches: 9. Germline loops: CDR1 MGHDK, CDR2 SYGVNS. DNA of the CDR3: TGTGCCAGCAGTGGCCAGCGGGGATTTGCAGAGACCCAGTACTTC. It encodes CASSGQRGFAETQYF.

This clone appeared once. The chain uses TRBV7-2 and TRBJ1-1; D perhaps matches TRBD1 (6 bases). The ends were cut back, 6 bases at V and 5 bases at J, with 13 bases in the middle. Germline V CDR1 and CDR2: SGHTA, FQGNSA. The CDR3 spans 13 residues. The CDR3 DNA sequence: TGTGCCAGCAGTCGGGGGCAGGGGACTGAAGCTTTCTTT. Translating it yields CASSRGQGTEAFF.

The V call is TRBV5-4, the J call TRBJ2-1; tentatively, D is TRBD2 (5 bases). The CDR3 length is 15 residues. CDR1 is SGHNT and CDR2 is YYREEE in the germline V gene (reference sequence). The V end was cut by 4 bases, the J end by 3 bases, with 14 bases between. CDR3 protein: CASSLVRTGYNEQFF. Here the CDR3 DNA reads TGTGCCAGCAGCCTAGTAAGGACTGGCTACAATGAGCAGTTCTTC.

CDR3 sequence reads: CASSFRGNQGETQYF. Written as DNA, the CDR3 is TGCGCCAGCAGCTTTCGAGGAAACCAAGGGGAGACCCAGTACTTC. The chain couples TRBV5-1 to TRBJ2-5; D ambiguous. V was pared by 2 bases and J by 5 bases, with 16 bases between. Germline assignment: CDR1 SGHRS and CDR2 YFSETQ. This CDR3 spans 15 amino acids.

The rearrangement links TRBV5-4 to TRBJ1-2; D remains ambiguous. This CDR3 is built from 13 residues. From germline, CDR1 is SGHNT and CDR2 YYREEE (reference sequence). The V end lost 0 bases, the J end lost 10 bases, and 13 bases lay between the germline ends. CDR3 sequence (DNA): TGTGCCAGCAGCTTGGCAGGCCGGGTTATCTACACCTTC. Protein sequence: CASSLAGRVIYTF.

This chain links TRBV20-1 with TRBJ1-1; D is undetermined. Germline loops: CDR1 DFQATT, CDR2 SNEGSKA (reference sequence). V was pared by 1 base and J by 3 bases, with 3 bases between. The length of the CDR3 is 11 residues. CDR3 in DNA: TGCAGTGCTAGAGCTTACACTGAAGCTTTCTTT. Its protein product is CSARAYTEAFF.